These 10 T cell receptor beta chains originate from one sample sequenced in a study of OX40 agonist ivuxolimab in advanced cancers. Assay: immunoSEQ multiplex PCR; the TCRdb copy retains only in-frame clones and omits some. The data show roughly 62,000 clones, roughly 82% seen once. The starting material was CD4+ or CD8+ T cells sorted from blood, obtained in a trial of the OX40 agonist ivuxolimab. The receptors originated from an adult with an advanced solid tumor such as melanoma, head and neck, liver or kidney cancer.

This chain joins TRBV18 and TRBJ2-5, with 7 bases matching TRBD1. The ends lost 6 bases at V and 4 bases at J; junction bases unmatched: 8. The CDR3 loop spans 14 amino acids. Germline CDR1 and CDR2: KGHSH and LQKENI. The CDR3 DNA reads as TGTGCCAGCTCCCCGGGACAGCAGGGAGAGACCCAGTACTTC. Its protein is CASSPGQQGETQYF.

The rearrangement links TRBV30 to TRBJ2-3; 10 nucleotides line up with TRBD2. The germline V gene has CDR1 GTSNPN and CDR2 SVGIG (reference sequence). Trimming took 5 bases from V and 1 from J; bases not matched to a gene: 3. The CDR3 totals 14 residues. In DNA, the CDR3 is TGTGCCTGGTGGACTAGCGGACGCACAGATACGCAGTATTTT. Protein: CAWWTSGRTDTQYF. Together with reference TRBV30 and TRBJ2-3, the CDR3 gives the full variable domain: SQTIHQWPATLVQPVGSPLSLECTVEGTSNPNLYWYRQAAGRGLQLLFYSVGIGQISSEVPQNLSASRPQDRQFILSSKKLLLSDSGFYLCAWWTSGRTDTQYFGPGTRLTVL.

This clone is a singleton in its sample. The CDR3 region has the DNA TGTGCCAGCAGTACCGCGGGTAGCGGGGAAAATGAGCAGTTCTTC. Amino acids: CASSTAGSGENEQFF. The chain joins TRBV6-6 to TRBJ2-1, with 8 positions matching TRBD2. The CDR3 runs 15 residues. V shed 5 bases, J shed 7 bases, and the junction held 10 bases outside the gene matches. Germline-derived CDR1 and CDR2 are MNHNY and SVGAGI (reference sequence).

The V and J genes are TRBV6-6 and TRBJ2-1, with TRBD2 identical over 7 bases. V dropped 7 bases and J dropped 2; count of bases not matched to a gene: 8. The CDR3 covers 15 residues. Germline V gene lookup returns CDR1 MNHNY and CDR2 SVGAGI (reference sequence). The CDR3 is CASTGSGTTYNEQFF. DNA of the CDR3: TGTGCCAGCACCGGAAGCGGGACTACCTACAATGAGCAGTTCTTC.

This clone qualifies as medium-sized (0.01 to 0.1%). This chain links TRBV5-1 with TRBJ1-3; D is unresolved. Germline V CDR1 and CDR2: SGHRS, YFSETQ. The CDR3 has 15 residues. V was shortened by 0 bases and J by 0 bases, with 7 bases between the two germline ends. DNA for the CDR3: TGCGCCAGCAGCTTGGAGATCTACTCTGGAAACACCATATATTTT. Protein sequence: CASSLEIYSGNTIYF.

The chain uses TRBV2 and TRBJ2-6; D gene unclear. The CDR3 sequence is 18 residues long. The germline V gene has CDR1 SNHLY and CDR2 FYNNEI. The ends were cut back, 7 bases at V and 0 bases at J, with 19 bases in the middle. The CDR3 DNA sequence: TGTGCCAGCAATCGCAGGCACTTCCCCTTCTCTGGGGCCAACGTCCTGACTTTC. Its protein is CASNRRHFPFSGANVLTF.

This CDR3 reads CASSINGQPRGNTIYF. The CDR3 bases are TGTGCCAGTAGTATCAACGGCCAGCCAAGAGGAAACACCATATATTTT. This rearrangement joins TRBV19 to TRBJ1-3, with D hard to call. This CDR3 contains 16 residues. Germline V gives CDR1 LNHDA, CDR2 SQIVND (reference sequence). V was clipped by 3 bases and J by 4 bases, with 16 bases between them.

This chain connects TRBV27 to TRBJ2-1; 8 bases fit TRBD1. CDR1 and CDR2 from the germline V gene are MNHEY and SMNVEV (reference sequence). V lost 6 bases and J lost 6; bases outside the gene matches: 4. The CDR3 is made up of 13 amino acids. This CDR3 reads CASRKTGVNEQFF. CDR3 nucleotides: TGTGCCAGCAGGAAGACAGGGGTCAATGAGCAGTTCTTC.

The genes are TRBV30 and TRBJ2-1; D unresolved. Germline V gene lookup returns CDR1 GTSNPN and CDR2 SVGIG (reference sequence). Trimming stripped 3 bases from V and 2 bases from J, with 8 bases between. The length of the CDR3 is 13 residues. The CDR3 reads CAWRAPTYNEQFF. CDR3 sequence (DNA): TGTGCCTGGAGGGCCCCCACCTACAATGAGCAGTTCTTC.

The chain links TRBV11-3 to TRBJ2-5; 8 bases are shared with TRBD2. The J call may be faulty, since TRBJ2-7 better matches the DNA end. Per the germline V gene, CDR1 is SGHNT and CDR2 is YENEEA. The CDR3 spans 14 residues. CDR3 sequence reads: CASSFAGGMYEQYF. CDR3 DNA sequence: TGTGCCAGCAGCTTCGCGGGGGGTATGTACGAGCAGTACTTC.